A single sample gave rise to the 9 T cell receptor beta chains below, sequenced in a study of blood T cell repertoires in COVID-19. TCRdb's copy holds only in-frame clones and misses some; the assay was immunoSEQ multiplex PCR. There are nearly 350,000 clones in the sample; approximately 91% occur only once, and roughly 6.6% lies in the top ten. Material for sequencing was peripheral blood. These receptors all stem from a woman aged 70-85 years with COVID-19, enrolled during active disease.

This chain joins TRBV10-3 and TRBJ2-1; the match to TRBD2 covers 16 bases. The CDR3 length is 16 residues. V dropped 6 bases and J dropped 7; count of bases not matched to a gene: 6. CDR1 ENHRY and CDR2 SYGVKD come from the germline V gene. The chain's CDR3 is CAIRGLAGGPGNEQFF. The CDR3 bases are TGTGCCATCAGGGGACTAGCGGGGGGGCCAGGAAATGAGCAGTTCTTC.

A word on this clone: Other DNA sequences in this sample translate to the same CDR3. J is TRBJ1-3 and V is TRBV11-2; D is ambiguous. V lost 1 base and J 1 base, leaving 5 bases between the germline ends. CDR1 SGHAT and CDR2 FQNNGV come from the germline V gene. The CDR3 is made up of 14 amino acids. The CDR3 nucleotides are TGTGCCAGCAGCTTAGGAGGTTCTGGAAACACCATATATTTT. The encoded protein is CASSLGGSGNTIYF.

The gene calls are TRBV19 and TRBJ1-5; 8 positions agree with TRBD1. Germline trimming cut 5 bases from V and 2 bases from J; bases unmatched to any gene: 11. The CDR3 sequence is 17 residues long. The germline gives CDR1 LNHDA, CDR2 SQIVND (reference sequence). The CDR3 reads CASSPRTGKIGNQPQHF. In nucleotides, the CDR3 is TGTGCCAGTAGTCCACGGACAGGGAAGATTGGCAATCAGCCCCAGCATTTT.

The genes are TRBV6-1 and TRBJ1-1; no reliable D call. The CDR3 is made up of 14 amino acids. Looked up from germline, CDR1 is MNHNS and CDR2 is SASEGT. V dropped 2 bases and J dropped 5 bases, with 12 bases sitting between them. The CDR3 is CASSENPGGTEAFF. The CDR3 nucleotides are TGTGCCAGCAGTGAAAACCCGGGAGGGACTGAAGCTTTCTTT.

This sequence joins TRBV5-8 and TRBJ2-2; D ambiguous. Germline CDR1 and CDR2: SGHTS and YDEGEE. The CDR3 totals 16 residues. The V end lost 1 base, the J end lost 1 base, and 11 bases lay between the germline ends. The CDR3 DNA follows: TGTGCCAGCAGCTTGCCGCGGCAGATGAACACCGGGGAGCTGTTTTTT. Its protein is CASSLPRQMNTGELFF.

The chain is built from TRBV18 and TRBJ1-3; D ambiguous. V shed 2 bases and J shed 7 bases, with 12 bases lying between them. CDR3 length equals 14 residues. Germline loops: CDR1 KGHSH, CDR2 LQKENI. The CDR3 DNA is TGTGCCAGCTCACCAGTTCCAGGCGGGAACACCATATATTTT. This sequence encodes CASSPVPGGNTIYF.

V gene TRBV6-2 or TRBV6-3 combines with J gene TRBJ1-2; 10 bases align to TRBD1. The CDR3 is 15 amino acids. Germline V lookup: CDR1 MNHEY, CDR2 SVGEGT. J lost 8 bases, V lost 4 bases, and 10 bases had no gene match. Written as DNA, the CDR3 is TGTGCCAGCAGTTCGACAGGGGGCTCCGAGCAGGGCTACACCTTC. Translation gives CASSSTGGSEQGYTF.

The rearrangement joins TRBV30 to TRBJ1-2; 7 bases agree with TRBD1. The ends lost 4 bases at V and 3 bases at J; junction bases unmatched: 5. The CDR3 loop spans 13 amino acids. From germline, CDR1 is GTSNPN and CDR2 SVGIG (reference sequence). DNA for the CDR3: TGTGCCTGGACCCCAGGACAGGACTATGGCTACACCTTC. It encodes CAWTPGQDYGYTF.

The rearrangement uses TRBV7-2 and TRBJ2-1, with 7 bases identical to TRBD2. V shed 6 bases, J shed 10 bases, and the junction held 3 bases outside the gene matches. The CDR3 consists of 11 residues. Germline V CDR1 and CDR2: SGHTA, FQGNSA. This CDR3 is CASRSGGEQFF. The CDR3 DNA sequence: TGTGCCAGCAGATCCGGGGGGGAGCAGTTCTTC.